A single T cell receptor beta chain is shown here with its context. The method was immunoSEQ multiplex PCR; TCRdb's version includes in-frame clones alone and lacks a portion of them. Of 150,000 to 200,000 clones detected, 90% to 95% appear once; the ten largest clones hold 1.3% to 1.5%. This entry comes from a study of control samples from healthy donors and cancer patients. CDR3 length: 12 residues. Looked up from germline, CDR1 is MNHNY and CDR2 is SVGAGI (reference sequence). Deletions cut 6 bases from V and 6 bases from J, with 8 bases between. The sample consisted of blood. This chain joins TRBV6-6 and TRBJ2-2, with D possibly matching TRBD1 (6 bases). The sequence came from a woman aged 18-35 years in good health. The CDR3 sequence is CASRQGAGELFF. The CDR3 nucleotides read TGTGCCAGCAGACAGGGTGCCGGGGAGCTGTTTTTT.